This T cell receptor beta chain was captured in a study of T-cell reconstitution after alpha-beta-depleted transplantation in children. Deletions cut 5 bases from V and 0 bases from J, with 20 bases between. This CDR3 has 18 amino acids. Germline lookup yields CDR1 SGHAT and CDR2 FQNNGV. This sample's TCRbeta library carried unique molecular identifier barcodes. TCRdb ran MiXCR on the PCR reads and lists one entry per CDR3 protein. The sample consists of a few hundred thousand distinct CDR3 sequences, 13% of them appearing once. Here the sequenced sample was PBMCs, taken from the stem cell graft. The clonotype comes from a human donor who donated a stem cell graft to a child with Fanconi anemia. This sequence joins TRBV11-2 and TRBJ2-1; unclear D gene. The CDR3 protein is CASSRRIDWASSYNEQFF. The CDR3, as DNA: TGTGCCAGCAGCCGACGAATTGACTGGGCTAGCTCCTACAATGAGCAGTTCTTC.